This TCR beta chain was sequenced during a study of Ad26.COV2.S vaccination and SARS-CoV-2 variants. The study's findings and limits: There was a possibility that the TCR breadth and depth analyses underestimated total T cell responses. Reportedly, after vaccination the spike-specific CD8+ and CD4+ T cell responses displayed substantial breadth.

Stated treatment: around 19 received Ad26.COV2.S at low or high dose, single or two shots; a few received placebo; per-sample allocation not given. After the first vaccine or placebo injection, samples were drawn on day 63. Regarding this clone: Its matching antigen is unknown.

The ends were cut back, 4 bases at V and 0 bases at J, with 11 bases in the middle. CDR3 length equals 14 residues. The germline gives CDR1 SQVTM, CDR2 ANQGSEA. Sequencing used immunoSEQ multiplex PCR; TCRdb keeps in-frame clones, though not all of them. The sample lists over 400,000 clones, about nine tenths occurring once. The receptor was isolated from a person between 18 and 60 years old who received the Ad26.COV2.S COVID-19 vaccine or a placebo. The sample was peripheral blood, taken in a trial of Ad26.COV2.S vaccine versus placebo. The chain carries TRBV29-1 and TRBJ2-3; D unclear. In DNA, the CDR3 is TGCAGCGTTGGGCGCGTCCCTAGCACAGATACGCAGTATTTT. Its translation is CSVGRVPSTDTQYF.